A single sample gave rise to the 23 T cell receptor beta chains below, sequenced in a study of OX40 agonist ivuxolimab in advanced cancers. Assay used: immunoSEQ multiplex PCR; TCRdb lists only in-frame clones, some missing. The sample shows 55,000 to 65,000 clones, 84% of them seen only once. This specimen consisted of CD4+ or CD8+ T cells sorted from blood, obtained in a trial of the OX40 agonist ivuxolimab. The receptors were sampled from an adult with an advanced solid tumor such as melanoma, head and neck, liver or kidney cancer.

The rearrangement links TRBV9 to TRBJ2-3; D is unclear. Trimming removed 4 bases at V and 4 bases at J, with 10 bases between. Germline V gene lookup returns CDR1 SGDLS and CDR2 YYNGEE. This CDR3 has 13 residues. The CDR3 nucleotides are TGTGCCAGCAGCCTCCGAAGGGCAGATACGCAGTATTTT. It is translated as CASSLRRADTQYF.

V gene TRBV30 combines with J gene TRBJ1-5; the match to TRBD1 covers 7 bases. Trimming took 3 bases from V and 2 from J; bases not matched to a gene: 4. The germline V gene has CDR1 GTSNPN and CDR2 SVGIG (reference sequence). The CDR3 sequence is 14 residues long. The DNA for the CDR3 is TGTGCCTGGAGCGCCACAGGGGGCAATCAGCCCCAGCATTTT. Its protein product is CAWSATGGNQPQHF.

This chain uses TRBV5-1 with TRBJ1-5, with 8 bases matching TRBD1. Germline lookup yields CDR1 SGHRS and CDR2 YFSETQ. The CDR3 loop spans 16 amino acids. The CDR3, as DNA: TGCGACTTCCGGGACAGGCTGACTTATAGCAATCAGCCCCAGCATTTT. Translated: CDFRDRLTYSNQPQHF.

The rearrangement links TRBV5-4 to TRBJ1-2; D is possibly TRBD1 (5 bases). Trimming stripped 0 bases from V and 4 bases from J, with 10 bases between. The germline V gene encodes CDR1 SGHNT and CDR2 YYREEE (reference sequence). The CDR3 has 14 residues. CDR3 DNA sequence: TGTGCCAGCAGCTTGGAGGCGGGGCCCTATGGCTACACCTTC. This translates into CASSLEAGPYGYTF.

The chain combines TRBV4-2 with TRBJ2-7, with 9 bases lining up with TRBD1. Looked up from germline, CDR1 is LGHNA and CDR2 is YNFKEQ. The CDR3 is 14 residues long. V lost 5 bases, J lost 5 bases, and 7 bases stayed unmatched. CDR3 in DNA: TGTGCCAGCAGCTTAGGACAGGGGTCCCACGAGCAGTACTTC. Residues: CASSLGQGSHEQYF.

This chain joins TRBV30 and TRBJ1-2; maybe TRBD1 (5 bases). The germline V gene has CDR1 GTSNPN and CDR2 SVGIG (reference sequence). Deletions cut 5 bases from V and 7 bases from J, with 14 bases between. The CDR3 sequence is 12 residues long. In DNA, the CDR3 is TGTGCCTGGCGACCCGGGACTCTTGGCTACACCTTC. The encoded protein is CAWRPGTLGYTF.

The CDR3 is CASSVLAEQFF. The DNA for the CDR3 is TGTGCCAGCTCAGTACTAGCGGAGCAGTTCTTC. The chain employs TRBV18 and TRBJ2-1, with 7 bases that match TRBD2. CDR1 is KGHSH, CDR2 LQKENI, per germline. Unmatched junction bases numbered 2, after V lost 5 bases and J lost 10 bases. The CDR3 is made up of 11 amino acids.

The rearrangement joins TRBV19 to TRBJ1-5; D is undetermined. The CDR3 runs 13 residues. Germline V gene data show CDR1 as LNHDA and CDR2 as SQIVND (reference sequence). V dropped 6 bases and J dropped 5 bases, with 11 bases sitting between them. The CDR3 region is CASSVQQDQPQHF. The CDR3 DNA reads TGTGCCAGTAGCGTCCAGCAAGATCAGCCCCAGCATTTT.

This clone was seen once. The rearrangement links TRBV11-2 to TRBJ2-2; D is possibly TRBD2 (8 bases). Deletions cut 8 bases from V and 4 bases from J, with 20 bases between. This CDR3 has 16 residues. Germline-derived CDR1 and CDR2 are SGHAT and FQNNGV. The CDR3 sequence is CASRIGRGRFTGELFF. CDR3 coding DNA: TGTGCCAGCCGGATCGGGAGGGGGCGGTTCACCGGGGAGCTGTTTTTT.

This clone was found a few times. The rearrangement uses TRBV28 and TRBJ1-2, with D possibly TRBD1 on 6 matching bases. Trimming stripped 4 bases from V and 7 bases from J, with 16 bases between. The CDR3 covers 14 residues. The germline V gene encodes CDR1 MDHEN and CDR2 SYDVKM. DNA of the CDR3: TGTGCCAGCAGTTCCCCGGGGGCTGCTGCTGGCTACACCTTC. Protein: CASSSPGAAAGYTF.

For the CDR3, the DNA is TGCGCCAGCAGCGTCAGGGCCAACACTGAAGCTTTCTTT. Amino acids: CASSVRANTEAFF. The chain links TRBV4-1 to TRBJ1-1, with a tentative D call TRBD1 (5 bases). Looked up from germline, CDR1 is MGHRA and CDR2 is YSYEKL. Trimming cost V 5 bases and J 2 bases, with 9 bases left between them. The CDR3 extends over 13 amino acids.

CDR3 in DNA: TGTGCCATCAGCCCAAGTCGGGCGAACACTGAAGCTTTCTTT. Protein product: CAISPSRANTEAFF. The chain joins TRBV10-3 to TRBJ1-1, with D unresolved. This CDR3 comprises 14 residues. Trimming left V 6 bases short and J 1 base short, with 12 bases between. Per the germline V gene, CDR1 is ENHRY and CDR2 is SYGVKD.

The chain uses TRBV6-5 and TRBJ1-2, with TRBD1 identical over 10 bases. V gave up 1 base and J gave up 2 bases; unmatched junction bases: 1. This CDR3 is built from 15 residues. The germline V gene encodes CDR1 MNHEY and CDR2 SVGAGI. CDR3 sequence reads: CASSYWDRGNYGYTF. The CDR3 nucleotides read TGTGCCAGCAGTTACTGGGACAGGGGAAACTATGGCTACACCTTC.

The J gene is TRBJ2-7, the V gene TRBV9; unclear D gene. Germline V lookup: CDR1 SGDLS, CDR2 YYNGEE. The V end lost 0 bases, the J end lost 2 bases, and 15 bases lay between the germline ends. The CDR3 sequence is 16 residues long. For the CDR3, the DNA is TGTGCCAGCAGCGTAGGGGCATCGGGTCCCCCCTACGAGCAGTACTTC. Its translation: CASSVGASGPPYEQYF.

The chain uses TRBV20-1 and TRBJ2-7; D gene ambiguous. This CDR3 spans 11 amino acids. The germline gives CDR1 DFQATT, CDR2 SNEGSKA (reference sequence). V was shortened by 6 bases and J by 5 bases, with 11 bases between the two germline ends. In DNA form, the CDR3 reads TGCAGTGCCCGACCGGGCCACGAGCAGTACTTC. It codes for CSARPGHEQYF.

The CDR3, as DNA: TGTGCCAGCAGCTCTACCTCTGGGGGGTCTCAGCATTTT. It is translated as CASSSTSGGSQHF. The chain combines TRBV9 with TRBJ1-5; TRBD1 is a possible D gene (5 bases). Germline lookup yields CDR1 SGDLS and CDR2 YYNGEE. The V gene lost 4 bases and the J gene lost 13 bases, with 18 bases spanning the gap. This CDR3 region has 13 residues.

J is TRBJ2-5 and V is TRBV7-3; D unresolved. CDR1 and CDR2 from the germline V gene are SGHTA and FQGTGA. The germline V and J ends were trimmed by 2 bases and 3 bases, with 7 bases remaining between them. The CDR3 spans 13 residues. CDR3 sequence: CASSLAQKETQYF. The CDR3 nucleotides are TGTGCCAGCAGCTTAGCACAGAAAGAGACCCAGTACTTC.

The gene calls are TRBV7-8 and TRBJ2-7; D is unclear. The germline V gene encodes CDR1 SGHVS and CDR2 FQNEAQ. Trimming removed 1 base at V and 5 bases at J, with 9 bases between. The CDR3 runs to 13 residues. CDR3 protein: CASSLGVGDEQYF. CDR3 nucleotides: TGTGCCAGCAGCTTAGGCGTAGGCGACGAGCAGTACTTC.

This chain links TRBV5-4 with TRBJ1-2; no clear D gene. The ends were cut back, 0 bases at V and 0 bases at J, with 12 bases in the middle. CDR1 is SGHNT and CDR2 is YYREEE in the germline V gene (reference sequence). This CDR3 contains 16 residues. CDR3 in DNA: TGTGCCAGCAGCTTGGCCGACGGACCGACTAACTATGGCTACACCTTC. Translation: CASSLADGPTNYGYTF.

The chain uses TRBV5-1 and TRBJ1-3, with 7 bases that match TRBD1. The CDR3 sequence is 17 residues long. V lost 0 bases, J lost 0 bases, and 6 bases stayed unmatched. Germline CDR1 is SGHRS and CDR2 is YFSETQ. For the CDR3, the DNA is TGCGCCAGCAGCTTGGCCCCCGGACAGGCCTCTGGAAACACCATATATTTT. This encodes CASSLAPGQASGNTIYF.

In DNA, the CDR3 is TGTGCCACCGGGACAGGGGCGGCCGAGCAGTACTTC. It codes for CATGTGAAEQYF. The J gene is TRBJ2-7, the V gene TRBV2, with TRBD1 matching 10 bases. This CDR3 contains 12 residues. With 10 bases clipped from V and 6 bases from J, the junction kept 6 bases outside the gene matches. From germline, CDR1 is SNHLY and CDR2 FYNNEI.

The rearrangement joins TRBV7-2 to TRBJ1-1; 8 positions agree with TRBD1. CDR1 is SGHTA and CDR2 is FQGNSA in the germline V gene. V shed 6 bases and J 11 bases; nucleotides not matched to a gene: 5. CDR3 length: 11 residues. For the CDR3, the DNA is TGTGCCAGCAGTCGGACAGGGTGGGCTTTCTTT. Translating gives CASSRTGWAFF. Drawing the rest from reference TRBV7-2 and TRBJ1-1, the complete variable domain is GAGVSQSPSNKVTEKGKDVELRCDPISGHTALYWYRQSLGQGLEFLIYFQGNSAPDKSGLPSDRFSAERTGGSVSTLTIQRTQQEDSAVYLCASSRTGWAFFGQGTRLTVV.

Comments on this clone: Other DNA variants within this sample encode the same CDR3. The CDR3 spells CASSYGSTGELFF. The CDR3 bases are TGTGCCAGCAGTTACGGGTCGACCGGGGAGCTGTTTTTT. V gene TRBV6-6 combines with J gene TRBJ2-2; D gene uncertain. Looked up from germline, CDR1 is MNHNY and CDR2 is SVGAGI (reference sequence). The CDR3 consists of 13 residues. The V and J ends lost 2 bases and 5 bases respectively, with 6 bases between them.